The 25 T cell receptor beta chains presented below share a single source sample, sequenced in a study of T cell repertoires in cytomegalovirus infection. TCRdb re-derived calls from the reads in MiXCR, one entry per CDR3 protein. Here the sample spans about 400,000 distinct CDR3 sequences, roughly 20% being singletons. The sample consisted of PBMCs. The receptor source for this set is a human donor in good health (CMV status not recorded). Some clones in this sample may be carry-over from other donors' samples.

This clonotype appeared a few times. J is TRBJ2-3 and V is TRBV28; D is tentatively TRBD1 or TRBD2 (6 bases each). Germline V CDR1 and CDR2: MDHEN, SYDVKM. Trimming stripped 4 bases from V and 2 bases from J, with 16 bases between. The CDR3 runs 16 residues. As DNA, the CDR3 is TGTGCCAGCAGTTACACCAGAGGGGGGAACACAGATACGCAGTATTTT. This translates into CASSYTRGGNTDTQYF.

This clonotype was detected ten times or more. The rearrangement uses TRBV7-2 and TRBJ2-7, with a tentative D call TRBD1 (6 bases). CDR1 is SGHTA, CDR2 FQGNSA, per germline. The CDR3 covers 14 residues. The V and J ends lost 2 bases and 2 bases respectively, with 10 bases between them. The CDR3 DNA reads as TGTGCCAGCAGCTTAAGGGGGTTTCCCTACGAGCAGTACTTC. This sequence encodes CASSLRGFPYEQYF.

The sample holds many counts of this clonotype. The chain is built from TRBV11-3 and TRBJ2-2; the match to TRBD2 covers 9 bases. The CDR3 runs 13 residues. Germline assignment: CDR1 SGHNT and CDR2 YENEEA. Trimming removed 8 bases from V and 4 bases from J; junction bases left unmatched: 2. The CDR3 nucleotides are TGTGCCAGCCAGACTAGCGGCACCGGGGAGCTGTTTTTT. Translation gives CASQTSGTGELFF.

The rearrangement joins TRBV7-2 to TRBJ2-3; D might be TRBD1 (6 bases). This CDR3 is 16 amino acids long. V was trimmed by 1 base and J by 2 bases, leaving 13 bases between them. Germline CDR1 reads SGHTA; CDR2 reads FQGNSA. The chain's CDR3 is CASSLVGGSNTDTQYF. CDR3 sequence (DNA): TGTGCCAGCAGCTTAGTAGGGGGTTCTAACACAGATACGCAGTATTTT.

In this sample, this clonotype turned up a few times. The gene calls are TRBV10-3 and TRBJ2-3; tentative D call: TRBD2 (5 bases). CDR1 ENHRY and CDR2 SYGVKD come from the germline V gene. The CDR3 extends over 12 amino acids. V gave up 6 bases and J gave up 5 bases, with 9 bases separating them. CDR3 nucleotide sequence: TGTGCCATCAGCCAAGGAGGAGATACGCAGTATTTT. The encoded protein is CAISQGGDTQYF.

This clonotype was picked up a small number of times. The chain couples TRBV7-2 to TRBJ2-7; D is possibly TRBD1 or TRBD2 (5 bases each). CDR3 size: 14 residues. Per germline, CDR1 SGHTA and CDR2 FQGNSA. Trimming took 5 bases from V and 5 from J, leaving 16 bases between them. The CDR3 region has the DNA TGTGCCAGCAGCCAAACCCGGGACGGCCACGAGCAGTACTTC. It translates to CASSQTRDGHEQYF.

V gene TRBV5-4 combines with J gene TRBJ2-7; 8 bases map to TRBD2. Germline-derived CDR1 and CDR2 are SGHNT and YYREEE (reference sequence). Trimming removed 4 bases from V and 3 bases from J; junction bases left unmatched: 12. The length of the CDR3 is 16 residues. The CDR3 loop reads CASSRGGGGLSYEQYF. For the CDR3, the DNA is TGTGCCAGCAGCCGGGGGGGGGGGGGTCTGAGCTACGAGCAGTACTTC. The variable domain in full, with the rest retrieved from reference TRBV5-4 and TRBJ2-7, is ETGVTQSPTHLIKTRGQQVTLRCSSQSGHNTVSWYQQALGQGPQFIFQYYREEENGRGNFPPRFSGLQFPNYSSELNVNALELDDSALYLCASSRGGGGLSYEQYFGPGTRLTVT.

This clonotype occurred many times. The genes are TRBV7-6 and TRBJ2-1, with TRBD2 matching 9 bases. The CDR3 has 18 amino acids. The germline V gene encodes CDR1 SGHVS and CDR2 FNYEAQ. Losses at the gene ends were 5 bases for V and 8 bases for J; bases not matched to a gene: 19. CDR3: CASSPGTVLAGAVYEQFF. DNA for the CDR3: TGTGCCAGCAGCCCCGGGACAGTATTAGCGGGAGCTGTTTATGAGCAGTTCTTC.

The chain joins TRBV5-5 to TRBJ2-2; 9 positions match TRBD2. The J segment lost 2 bases and the V segment lost 1 base, leaving 18 bases of the junction unmatched. Germline V gives CDR1 SGHKS, CDR2 YYEKEE (reference sequence). The CDR3 totals 21 residues. The CDR3 bases are TGTGCCAGCAGCTTGAGGATGCCGCGGCGGGAGGGGGGCTCTAACACCGGGGAGCTGTTTTTT. Protein: CASSLRMPRREGGSNTGELFF.

The genes are TRBV4-2 and TRBJ2-1; TRBD2 aligns across 16 bases. Unmatched junction bases numbered 5, after V lost 4 bases and J lost 2 bases. The CDR3 covers 18 residues. Germline V gene sequence: CDR1 LGHNA, CDR2 YNFKEQ. The CDR3 DNA is TGTGCCAGCAGCCGGGGACTAGCGGGGGGGCCCGCCTACAATGAGCAGTTCTTC. Its translation is CASSRGLAGGPAYNEQFF.

This clonotype appeared a few times. This sequence joins TRBV6-2 or TRBV6-3 and TRBJ1-1; TRBD1 matches at 9 bases. The junction had 8 bases not matched to a gene; V was cut back by 5 bases and J by 4 bases. The germline V gene has CDR1 MNHEY and CDR2 SVGEGT. This CDR3 is 15 amino acids long. DNA for the CDR3: TGTGCCAGCAGTGCCCGGGACAGGGCGTCCACTGAAGCTTTCTTT. This translates into CASSARDRASTEAFF.

This clonotype was seen only a few times. The chain links TRBV12-3 or TRBV12-4 to TRBJ1-1; D uncertain. V was pared by 3 bases and J by 1 base, with 12 bases between. The CDR3 has 15 residues. The CDR3 nucleotides are TGTGCCAGCAGTTTCGGGAGCGGCGCGAACACTGAAGCTTTCTTT. Its translation is CASSFGSGANTEAFF.

V gene TRBV20-1 combines with J gene TRBJ2-1; 10 nucleotides match TRBD2. This CDR3 contains 19 residues. The ends lost 3 bases at V and 5 bases at J; junction bases unmatched: 19. Germline lookup yields CDR1 DFQATT and CDR2 SNEGSKA (reference sequence). CDR3 protein: CSASRVAGGMGPANNEQFF. CDR3 nucleotide sequence: TGCAGTGCTAGTAGAGTAGCGGGAGGAATGGGGCCGGCAAACAATGAGCAGTTCTTC.

The V gene is TRBV7-4, the J gene TRBJ1-6; D possibly corresponds to TRBD1 (6 bases). V lost 5 bases to trimming and J lost 11 bases, with 13 bases between them. Germline CDR1 and CDR2: SGHVT and SQSDAQ. The CDR3 is 13 residues long. The CDR3 loop is CASSATGYPPLHF. DNA of the CDR3: TGTGCCAGCAGCGCAACAGGGTATCCACCCCTCCACTTT.

This clonotype was seen many times. The rearrangement uses TRBV7-6 and TRBJ2-3; D ambiguous. Germline CDR1 is SGHVS and CDR2 is FNYEAQ. V gave up 5 bases and J gave up 9 bases, with 24 bases separating them. There are 16 residues in the CDR3. DNA for the CDR3: TGTGCCAGCAGCCAGCCGCTTTTCGGCAAACCCCGCACGCAGTATTTT. It is translated as CASSQPLFGKPRTQYF.

In its sample, this clonotype was seen a few times. CDR3 region: CASSPRQGTTNEKLFF. CDR3 in DNA: TGTGCCAGCAGCCCCCGACAGGGGACGACTAATGAAAAACTGTTTTTT. The chain carries TRBV7-9 and TRBJ1-4; 8 bases are shared with TRBD1. CDR3 size: 16 residues. V was clipped by 5 bases and J by 2 bases; unmatched bases: 7. In germline, CDR1 is SEHNR, CDR2 FQNEAQ (reference sequence).

Only a few counts were recorded for this clonotype. CDR3 in DNA: TGTGCCAGCAGCTTAGGATTTGGGAGAGAAGAGACCCAGTACTTC. It yields the protein CASSLGFGREETQYF. This rearrangement joins TRBV7-9 to TRBJ2-5, with D possibly matching TRBD2 (5 bases). CDR1 and CDR2 (germline): SEHNR, FQNEAQ (reference sequence). Trimming took off 1 base at V and 3 bases at J, with 12 bases between the two ends. The CDR3 is made up of 15 amino acids.

J is TRBJ2-3 and V is TRBV20-1, with D maybe TRBD2 (5 bases). Trimming left V 3 bases short and J 2 bases short, with 12 bases between. CDR1 and CDR2 from the germline V gene are DFQATT and SNEGSKA (reference sequence). This CDR3 is 14 amino acids long. The CDR3 region is CSASAYGLTDTQYF. In DNA, the CDR3 is TGCAGTGCTAGTGCCTATGGACTCACAGATACGCAGTATTTT.

The CDR3 DNA reads as TGCAGTGCTAGAGGGCACGGGACCCAAGAGACCCAGTACTTC. It translates to CSARGHGTQETQYF. The chain combines TRBV20-1 with TRBJ2-5; perhaps D is TRBD1 or TRBD2 (5 bases each). The CDR3 covers 14 residues. Germline V gives CDR1 DFQATT, CDR2 SNEGSKA (reference sequence). Trimming took 1 base from V and 1 from J, leaving 10 bases between them.

V usage is TRBV28 and J usage is TRBJ1-2; D unclear. The CDR3 extends over 14 amino acids. V lost 2 bases and J 2 bases, leaving 9 bases between the germline ends. CDR1 MDHEN and CDR2 SYDVKM come from the germline V gene. Here the CDR3 DNA reads TGTGCCAGCAGTTTAGAGGCACCCAACTATGGCTACACCTTC. Its translation: CASSLEAPNYGYTF.

This clonotype was counted between two and nine times. The chain employs TRBV3-1 and TRBJ1-1, with a weak D call TRBD1 (5 bases). Germline V gene sequence: CDR1 LGHDT, CDR2 YNNKEL (reference sequence). V lost 4 bases and J lost 4, with 16 bases in between. The CDR3 length is 15 residues. The DNA for the CDR3 is TGTGCCAGCAGCCCTCTTTGGGGGATGAGCACTGAAGCTTTCTTT. This codes for CASSPLWGMSTEAFF.

The rearrangement joins TRBV5-1 to TRBJ1-2, with D possibly TRBD1 on 5 matching bases. The CDR3 consists of 15 residues. Germline CDR1 SGHRS, CDR2 YFSETQ. The V end was cut by 4 bases, the J end by 0 bases, with 13 bases between. The CDR3 reads CASSLGTQANYGYTF. The CDR3 bases are TGCGCCAGCAGCCTGGGGACGCAAGCTAACTATGGCTACACCTTC.

The chain joins TRBV6-5 to TRBJ2-3; D ambiguous. The V gene lost 6 bases and the J gene lost 0 bases, with 10 bases spanning the gap. Germline V lookup: CDR1 MNHEY, CDR2 SVGAGI. The CDR3 consists of 14 residues. CDR3 amino acids: CASRLRPSTDTQYF. The CDR3 DNA sequence: TGTGCCAGCAGGTTAAGACCTAGCACAGATACGCAGTATTTT.

This clonotype turned up a few times. The chain uses TRBV5-1 and TRBJ2-5; D call uncertain. CDR1 SGHRS and CDR2 YFSETQ come from the germline V gene. V lost 5 bases, J lost 4 bases, and 12 bases lay in between. The CDR3 consists of 13 residues. The CDR3 sequence is CASREGHGETQYF. In nucleotides, the CDR3 is TGCGCCAGCAGGGAAGGGCATGGAGAGACCCAGTACTTC.

The chain uses TRBV18 and TRBJ2-1, with 14 bases that match TRBD2. The CDR3 loop spans 22 amino acids. Per the germline V gene, CDR1 is KGHSH and CDR2 is LQKENI. The V segment lost 6 bases and the J segment 9 bases; nucleotides outside the gene matches: 28. The CDR3, as DNA: TGTGCCAGCTCTCCGGGACTAGCGGGAGTAGCCTCAGCGACAGGAGAGATCTCTGAGCAGTTCTTC. Translating it yields CASSPGLAGVASATGEISEQFF. Supplemented by reference TRBV18 and TRBJ2-1, the full variable domain reads NAGVMQNPRHLVRRRGQEARLRCSPMKGHSHVYWYRQLPEEGLKFMVYLQKENIIDESGMPKERFSAEFPKEGPSILRIQQVVRGDSAAYFCASSPGLAGVASATGEISEQFFGPGTRLTVL.